These 32 T cell receptor beta chains were all obtained from the same sample, sequenced in a study of human T cells and chemical hapten exposure. MiXCR was run by TCRdb on the RACE reads, yielding one entry per CDR3 protein. The data hold about 260,000 distinct CDR3 sequences, with 7% to 10% observed a single time. Noted time point: pre-sensitization, week 0. Treatment of the sample: therapeutic diphenylcyclopropenone sensitization with weekly scalp DPC. This material consisted of whole blood, taken in connection with sensitization to the hapten diphenylcyclopropenone (DPC). The receptor set was obtained from a woman between 40 and 55 years old with alopecia areata. Some clones in this sample may be carry-over from other donors' samples.

The J gene is TRBJ1-1, the V gene TRBV4-2; no definite D call. This CDR3 contains 13 residues. Trimming shortened V by 3 bases and J by 12 bases, and 17 bases separated the two germline ends. Germline CDR1 and CDR2: LGHNA and YNFKEQ. The DNA for the CDR3 is TGTGCCAGCAGCCAGGATAGGCGGACTGACACTTTCTTT. It codes for CASSQDRRTDTFF.

This clonotype has a handful of counts. V is TRBV27 and J is TRBJ2-5; 8 nucleotides match TRBD1. Trimming at V came to 6 bases and at J to 2 bases, leaving 5 bases not matched to a gene. This CDR3 comprises 14 residues. Germline V gene sequence: CDR1 MNHEY, CDR2 SMNVEV (reference sequence). The CDR3 region has the DNA TGTGCCAGCAGACCGCGACAGGGGCAAGAGACCCAGTACTTC. Protein product: CASRPRQGQETQYF.

Concerning this clonotype: Germline is not matched at one junction end, which may reflect a read error. CDR3 in DNA: TGTGTCAGCAGTTTAGCTAGGGCTGGTCAGCCCCAGCATTTT. This sequence encodes CVSSLARAGQPQHF. The rearrangement links TRBV12-3 or TRBV12-4 to TRBJ1-5; no firm D call. The CDR3 runs to 14 residues.

In this sample, this clonotype turned up a few times. This chain connects TRBV28 to TRBJ2-7, with 8 bases matching TRBD2. V gave up 4 bases and J gave up 3 bases; unmatched junction bases: 11. Germline CDR1 and CDR2: MDHEN and SYDVKM. This CDR3 spans 16 amino acids. CDR3 sequence (DNA): TGTGCCAGCAGTTCATCCTCCGGGACTAGAGACTACGAGCAGTACTTC. It translates to CASSSSSGTRDYEQYF.

This clonotype came up a few times. The chain combines TRBV20-1 with TRBJ2-7; no clear D. The CDR3 contains 13 residues. CDR1 and CDR2 from the germline V gene are DFQATT and SNEGSKA (reference sequence). V was pared by 5 bases and J by 4 bases, with 15 bases between. The CDR3 sequence is CSAPDPPRYEQYF. DNA of the CDR3: TGCAGTGCTCCGGACCCCCCCAGGTACGAGCAGTACTTC.

This clonotype was detected only a few times. J is TRBJ2-3 and V is TRBV7-2, with 8 bases lining up with TRBD1. Germline CDR1 SGHTA, CDR2 FQGNSA. With 2 bases clipped from V and 8 bases from J, the junction kept 3 bases outside the gene matches. CDR3 length equals 13 residues. Here the CDR3 reads CASSLNDRGTQYF. Here the CDR3 DNA reads TGTGCCAGCAGCTTAAACGACAGGGGTACGCAGTATTTT.

The chain employs TRBV30 and TRBJ2-2, with TRBD2 matching over 9 bases. Germline trimming cut 5 bases from V and 6 bases from J; bases unmatched to any gene: 7. The CDR3 contains 14 residues. Germline loops: CDR1 GTSNPN, CDR2 SVGIG (reference sequence). The CDR3 spells CAWLSGSFAGELFF. The CDR3 DNA is TGTGCCTGGCTTAGCGGGAGTTTCGCCGGGGAGCTGTTTTTT.

J is TRBJ1-4 and V is TRBV7-2; D unresolved. This CDR3 is built from 15 residues. The V end lost 6 bases, the J end lost 4 bases, and 15 bases lay between the germline ends. Per germline, CDR1 SGHTA and CDR2 FQGNSA. The CDR3 coding sequence is TGTGCCAGCAGACTCCGAAGCGGGATTAATGAAAAACTGTTTTTT. Translating gives CASRLRSGINEKLFF.

The chain combines TRBV5-1 with TRBJ1-1; a weak D match, TRBD1 (5 bases). The CDR3 extends over 14 amino acids. The V and J ends lost 3 bases and 3 bases respectively, with 12 bases between them. From germline, CDR1 is SGHRS and CDR2 YFSETQ. The CDR3 DNA is TGCGCCAGCAGCTCCCCGCGGGGCGACACTGAAGCTTTCTTT. This sequence encodes CASSSPRGDTEAFF.

This clonotype appeared a few times. V usage is TRBV7-9 and J usage is TRBJ1-2; maybe TRBD1 (6 bases). CDR1 and CDR2 from the germline V gene are SEHNR and FQNEAQ (reference sequence). The CDR3 length is 13 residues. V lost 1 base and J lost 10, with 13 bases in between. For the CDR3, the DNA is TGTGCCAGCAGCTTAGAACCAGGGGCCGCCTACACCTTC. Its protein is CASSLEPGAAYTF.

Only a few counts were recorded for this clonotype. The J gene is TRBJ2-7, the V gene TRBV29-1; TRBD1 matches at 9 bases. The trim removed 4 bases at V and 9 bases at J, leaving 10 bases unmatched. Germline V gene data show CDR1 as SQVTM and CDR2 as ANQGSEA. The CDR3 contains 13 residues. CDR3 bases: TGCAGCGTTGCAGAGGACAGGGGAGCGCGGCAGTACTTC. Protein sequence: CSVAEDRGARQYF.

The V call is TRBV12-3 or TRBV12-4, the J call TRBJ2-7, with a possible D match to TRBD2 (5 bases). The CDR3 length is 14 residues. V was clipped by 3 bases and J by 5 bases, with 14 bases between them. The CDR3 loop reads CASSFAGKDHEQYF. In DNA, the CDR3 is TGTGCCAGCAGTTTTGCGGGTAAGGACCACGAGCAGTACTTC.

This rearrangement joins TRBV7-9 to TRBJ1-3; weak D call: TRBD1 (5 bases). The V gene lost 5 bases and the J gene lost 0 bases, with 11 bases spanning the gap. This CDR3 spans 15 amino acids. Germline CDR1 SEHNR, CDR2 FQNEAQ (reference sequence). The chain's CDR3 is CASSPGDSSGNTIYF. The CDR3 DNA sequence: TGTGCCAGCAGCCCTGGCGACAGCTCTGGAAACACCATATATTTT. The full variable domain, completed using reference TRBV7-9 and TRBJ1-3, is DTGVSQNPRHKITKRGQNVTFRCDPISEHNRLYWYRQTLGQGPEFLTYFQNEAQLEKSRLLSDRFSAERPKGSFSTLEIQRTEQGDSAMYLCASSPGDSSGNTIYFGEGSWLTVV.

This clonotype has more than one count but fewer than ten. The chain is built from TRBV20-1 and TRBJ2-1; D uncertain. CDR1 DFQATT and CDR2 SNEGSKA come from the germline V gene (reference sequence). Trimming took 3 bases from V and 9 from J, leaving 9 bases between them. This CDR3 is 11 amino acids long. Written as DNA, the CDR3 is TGCAGTGCTAGTTCGGCAGGTGAGCAGTTCTTC. Amino acid sequence: CSASSAGEQFF.

The chain employs TRBV20-1 and TRBJ2-7; D gene unclear. V lost 5 bases to trimming and J lost 6 bases, with 14 bases between them. This CDR3 spans 12 amino acids. The germline CDR1 and CDR2 sequences are DFQATT and SNEGSKA (reference sequence). CDR3 sequence reads: CSAPLPPGEQYF. CDR3 bases: TGCAGTGCTCCCCTCCCCCCCGGCGAGCAGTACTTC.

This clonotype was picked up a small number of times. This chain joins TRBV9 and TRBJ2-7, with D uncertain. Germline V lookup: CDR1 SGDLS, CDR2 YYNGEE. The V end was cut by 0 bases, the J end by 0 bases, with 10 bases between. This CDR3 has 15 amino acids. This CDR3 reads CASSVGSLDSYEQYF. CDR3 sequence (DNA): TGTGCCAGCAGCGTAGGATCGCTTGACTCCTACGAGCAGTACTTC.

The chain couples TRBV6-5 to TRBJ1-2, with TRBD1 as a possible D gene (6 bases). V shed 6 bases and J shed 5 bases, with 13 bases lying between them. Per germline, CDR1 MNHEY and CDR2 SVGAGI. The CDR3 is 13 amino acids. The DNA for the CDR3 is TGTGCCAGCAGCCCCCCGGACAGATATGGCTACACCTTC. It is translated as CASSPPDRYGYTF.

V usage is TRBV5-1 and J usage is TRBJ2-5; 10 nucleotides agree with TRBD2. The CDR3 loop spans 15 amino acids. Germline lookup yields CDR1 SGHRS and CDR2 YFSETQ. Unmatched junction bases numbered 4, after V lost 0 bases and J lost 5 bases. Here the CDR3 DNA reads TGCGCCAGCAGCTTGGTGGCTAGCGGGAGTGAGACCCAGTACTTC. It codes for CASSLVASGSETQYF.

This clonotype was detected many times. The chain combines TRBV29-1 with TRBJ2-2, with D perhaps TRBD2 (5 bases). Trimming removed 4 bases at V and 0 bases at J, with 9 bases between. Germline CDR1 reads SQVTM; CDR2 reads ANQGSEA. The CDR3 consists of 14 residues. CDR3 in DNA: TGCAGCGTTGGTATTAGCGCGAACACCGGGGAGCTGTTTTTT. Its protein product is CSVGISANTGELFF.

This clonotype was seen many times. V usage is TRBV20-1 and J usage is TRBJ2-5, with TRBD1 matching over 7 bases. V lost 2 bases to trimming and J lost 5 bases; unmatched junction nucleotides: 5. CDR3 size: 13 residues. CDR1 is DFQATT and CDR2 is SNEGSKA in the germline V gene (reference sequence). CDR3 protein: CSARKGAVETQYF. CDR3 bases: TGCAGTGCTAGAAAGGGGGCTGTGGAGACCCAGTACTTC.

There are a few counts of this clonotype. The rearrangement links TRBV27 to TRBJ1-2, with D unclear. Germline CDR1 and CDR2: MNHEY and SMNVEV (reference sequence). The CDR3 spans 15 residues. V was clipped by 7 bases and J by 9 bases, with 24 bases between them. The CDR3 bases are TGTGCCAGCACGGACGGGGTTCTTCCCTATCAGAGCTACACCTTC. This translates into CASTDGVLPYQSYTF.

This clonotype was detected a few times. The chain combines TRBV11-2 with TRBJ1-1, with 7 positions matching TRBD1. Germline assignment: CDR1 SGHAT and CDR2 FQNNGV. V shed 5 bases, J shed 4 bases, and the junction held 10 bases outside the gene matches. The CDR3 sequence is 15 residues long. The CDR3 reads CASSQGRGRGTEAFF. CDR3 nucleotides: TGTGCCAGCAGCCAGGGGAGGGGGCGAGGCACTGAAGCTTTCTTT.

This clonotype was seen more than once but under ten times. The V call is TRBV20-1, the J call TRBJ1-1; D remains ambiguous. Per the germline V gene, CDR1 is DFQATT and CDR2 is SNEGSKA (reference sequence). The CDR3 is 15 residues long. The V end was cut by 0 bases, the J end by 1 base, with 12 bases between. CDR3 region: CSARDHKGSNTEAFF. The DNA of the CDR3 is TGCAGTGCTAGAGATCATAAGGGCTCGAACACTGAAGCTTTCTTT.

The chain is built from TRBV2 and TRBJ2-5; 9 bases align to TRBD1. This CDR3 spans 15 amino acids. The V and J ends lost 1 base and 4 bases, in that order; junction bases with no gene match: 4. Germline V lookup: CDR1 SNHLY, CDR2 FYNNEI. For the CDR3, the DNA is TGTGCCAGCAGTGAAGTGGGGACAGGGACAGAGACCCAGTACTTC. Translation gives CASSEVGTGTETQYF.

As to this clonotype: At one end, the junction sequence differs from germline, possibly due to a read error. This chain links TRBV7-9 with TRBJ2-2; no clear D gene. CDR1 and CDR2 from the germline V gene are SEHNR and FQNEAQ (reference sequence). CDR3 length equals 16 residues. As DNA, the CDR3 is TGTGGCAGCAGCCCTACTGGCCCTTTGAACACCGGGGAGCTGTTTTTT. Amino acids: CGSSPTGPLNTGELFF.

This clonotype has only a few counts. The chain joins TRBV5-1 to TRBJ1-5; D is undetermined. Trimming stripped 0 bases from V and 3 bases from J, with 7 bases between. This CDR3 has 14 residues. Germline lookup yields CDR1 SGHRS and CDR2 YFSETQ. The DNA for the CDR3 is TGCGCCAGCAGCTTGGACAGCACCAATCAGCCCCAGCATTTT. Its protein is CASSLDSTNQPQHF.

In this sample, this clonotype turned up a few times. The chain couples TRBV6-2 or TRBV6-3 to TRBJ2-3, with D possibly TRBD1 on 6 matching bases. Per germline, CDR1 MNHEY and CDR2 SVGEGT. The CDR3 extends over 14 amino acids. With 5 bases removed from V and 2 bases from J, the gap between germline ends came to 11 bases. This CDR3 is CASSPRQDTDTQYF. CDR3 in DNA: TGTGCCAGCAGTCCTAGACAGGACACAGATACGCAGTATTTT.

The rearrangement links TRBV7-2 to TRBJ2-3, with D tentatively TRBD2 (6 bases). Germline V gives CDR1 SGHTA, CDR2 FQGNSA. The CDR3 loop spans 13 amino acids. V was clipped by 5 bases and J by 6 bases, with 12 bases between them. In DNA, the CDR3 is TGTGCCAGCAGCCTGACTAGTAAGGATACGCAGTATTTT. This sequence encodes CASSLTSKDTQYF.

Note on this clonotype: A much larger clone lies one base from this, so it may be a read error. The chain joins TRBV28 to TRBJ1-2; weak D call: TRBD1 (6 bases). The CDR3 is 13 residues long. From germline, CDR1 is MDHEN and CDR2 SYDVKM. The DNA of the CDR3 is TGTGCCAGCAGCTCAGGGGATAACTATGGCTACGCCTTC. This sequence encodes CASSSGDNYGYAF.

This clonotype occurred a few times. The J gene is TRBJ2-2, the V gene TRBV6-5; no clear D gene. Germline CDR1 is MNHEY and CDR2 is SVGAGI. Between the trimmed V and J ends, which lost 6 bases and 5 bases, there was a span of 10 bases. CDR3 length equals 13 residues. CDR3 region: CASSGRITGELFF. The CDR3 DNA is TGTGCCAGCAGCGGACGGATAACCGGGGAGCTGTTTTTT.

The V and J genes are TRBV20-1 and TRBJ2-3; 12 bases are shared with TRBD1. This CDR3 contains 15 residues. The V segment lost 6 bases and the J segment 7 bases; nucleotides outside the gene matches: 11. Germline-derived CDR1 and CDR2 are DFQATT and SNEGSKA (reference sequence). The CDR3 is CSASPGQGARNTQYF. The CDR3 DNA sequence: TGCAGTGCCTCACCGGGACAGGGGGCGCGGAATACGCAGTATTTT.

Notes on this clonotype: Given a much more abundant clone one base away, this may be a read error. The V and J genes are TRBV4-1 and TRBJ2-3; 9 positions agree with TRBD2. The germline gives CDR1 MGHRA, CDR2 YSYEKL. This CDR3 has 16 residues. The CDR3 DNA follows: TGCGCCGGCAGCCAATCGGTAGCGGGGGGCACAGATACGCAGTATTTT. Translating gives CAGSQSVAGGTDTQYF.